The 3 T cell receptor beta chains below come from one sample, sequenced in a study of cytomegalovirus exposure and HLA in healthy donors. PCR involved 60 Vbeta and 13 Jbeta primers. Profiled with immunoSEQ multiplex PCR; TCRdb holds only in-frame clones, not every one. The sample lists over 150,000 clones, 80% to 85% occurring once. Sequencing was carried out using PBMCs. These receptors all stem from a male donor in good health and CMV-seropositive.

This clone was detected a few times. The genes are TRBV4-3 and TRBJ1-4; maybe TRBD1 (5 bases). The CDR3 loop spans 14 amino acids. V was pared by 1 base and J by 10 bases, with 13 bases between. Germline CDR1 reads LGHNA; CDR2 reads YSLEER. The CDR3, as DNA: TGCGCCAGCAGCCAAGCCAAGGGGTTCGGAAAACTGTTTTTT. It translates to CASSQAKGFGKLFF.

The chain has TRBV6-5 and TRBJ2-7, with 8 bases lining up with TRBD2. Germline assignment: CDR1 MNHEY and CDR2 SVGAGI. After removal of 5 bases from V and 3 bases from J, the junction contained 3 bases not matched to a gene. This CDR3 has 13 residues. CDR3 DNA: TGTGCCAGCAGTCCTCGGGGGGGCTACGAGCAGTACTTC. It yields the protein CASSPRGGYEQYF.

The rearrangement uses TRBV7-6 and TRBJ2-3, with TRBD1 identical over 9 bases. Germline lookup yields CDR1 SGHVS and CDR2 FNYEAQ. CDR3 length: 15 residues. The V and J ends lost 5 bases and 2 bases, in that order; junction bases with no gene match: 5. In nucleotides, the CDR3 is TGTGCCAGCAGCCCGGGGACAGGGTACACAGATACGCAGTATTTT. Encoded protein: CASSPGTGYTDTQYF.